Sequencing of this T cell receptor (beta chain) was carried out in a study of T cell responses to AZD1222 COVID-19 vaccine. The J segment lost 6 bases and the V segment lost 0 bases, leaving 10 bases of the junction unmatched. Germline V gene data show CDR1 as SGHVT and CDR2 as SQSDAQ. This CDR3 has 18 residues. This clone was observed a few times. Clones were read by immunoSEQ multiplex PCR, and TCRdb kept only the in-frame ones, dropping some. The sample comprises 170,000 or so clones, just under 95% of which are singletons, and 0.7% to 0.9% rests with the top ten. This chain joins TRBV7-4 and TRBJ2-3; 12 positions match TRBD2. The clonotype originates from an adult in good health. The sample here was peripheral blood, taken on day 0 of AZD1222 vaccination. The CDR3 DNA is TGTGCCAGCAGCTTAGCGAGGAGACTAGCGGGGGTTCCGGATACGCAGTATTTT. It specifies CASSLARRLAGVPDTQYF.